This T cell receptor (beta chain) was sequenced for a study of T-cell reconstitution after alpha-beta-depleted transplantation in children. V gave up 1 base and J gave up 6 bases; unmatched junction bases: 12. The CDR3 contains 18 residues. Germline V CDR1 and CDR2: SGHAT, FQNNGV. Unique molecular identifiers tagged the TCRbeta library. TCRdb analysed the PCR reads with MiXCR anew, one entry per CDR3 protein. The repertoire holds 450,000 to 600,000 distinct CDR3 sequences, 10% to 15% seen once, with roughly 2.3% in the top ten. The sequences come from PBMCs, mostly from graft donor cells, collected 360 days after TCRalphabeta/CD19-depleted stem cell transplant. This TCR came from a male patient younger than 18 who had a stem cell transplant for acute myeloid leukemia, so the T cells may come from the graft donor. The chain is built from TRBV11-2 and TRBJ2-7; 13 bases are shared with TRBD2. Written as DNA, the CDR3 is TGTGCCAGCAGCTTAGGTCGTCCTGGACTAGCGGGAGCACCCGAGCAGTACTTC. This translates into CASSLGRPGLAGAPEQYF.